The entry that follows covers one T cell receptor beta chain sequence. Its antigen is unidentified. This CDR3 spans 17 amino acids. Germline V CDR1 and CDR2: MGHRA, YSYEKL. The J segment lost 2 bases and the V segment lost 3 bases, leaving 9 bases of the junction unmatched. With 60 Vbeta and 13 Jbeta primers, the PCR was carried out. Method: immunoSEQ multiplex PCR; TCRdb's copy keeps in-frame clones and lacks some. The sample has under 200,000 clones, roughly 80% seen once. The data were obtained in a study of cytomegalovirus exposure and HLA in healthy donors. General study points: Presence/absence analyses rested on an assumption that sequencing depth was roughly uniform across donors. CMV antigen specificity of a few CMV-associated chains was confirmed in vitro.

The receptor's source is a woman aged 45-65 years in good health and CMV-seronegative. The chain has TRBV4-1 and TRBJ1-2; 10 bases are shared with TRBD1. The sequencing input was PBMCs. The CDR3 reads CASSHPTGTGVNYGYTF. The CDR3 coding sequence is TGCGCCAGCAGCCACCCAACCGGGACAGGGGTCAACTATGGCTACACCTTC.